The next 14 T cell receptor beta chains were all read from a single sample in a study of cytomegalovirus exposure and HLA in healthy donors. Profiling relied on immunoSEQ multiplex PCR, and the TCRdb table lists in-frame clones only, not all of them. The table shows some 140,000 clones, with roughly four fifths occurring only once. Material: PBMCs. These receptors originate from a man aged 25 to 45 in good health and CMV-seropositive.

This clone has a handful of counts. V is TRBV6-6 and J is TRBJ1-2; D possibly corresponds to TRBD1 (5 bases). V was cut by 0 bases and J by 6 bases, with 11 bases left in between. CDR1 and CDR2 from the germline V gene are MNHNY and SVGAGI (reference sequence). The CDR3 consists of 14 residues. CDR3 nucleotide sequence: TGTGCCAGCAGTTACTCGGCAGGGCTTGATGGCTACACCTTC. Translation gives CASSYSAGLDGYTF.

The rearrangement links TRBV2 to TRBJ2-7; D unresolved. Trimming shortened V by 1 base and J by 2 bases, and 9 bases separated the two germline ends. This CDR3 spans 14 amino acids. CDR1 SNHLY and CDR2 FYNNEI come from the germline V gene. CDR3 sequence: CASSEVPAAYEQYF. The DNA of the CDR3 is TGTGCCAGCAGTGAAGTGCCGGCGGCCTACGAGCAGTACTTC.

There are a few counts of this clone. The V call is TRBV15, the J call TRBJ1-1, with D unclear. Germline V gives CDR1 LNHNV, CDR2 YYDKDF (reference sequence). The length of the CDR3 is 12 residues. V was pared by 0 bases and J by 7 bases, with 6 bases between. CDR3: CATSRDTVEAFF. For the CDR3, the DNA is TGTGCCACCAGCAGAGATACGGTTGAAGCTTTCTTT.

The chain combines TRBV6-1 with TRBJ1-1; TRBD1 matches 9 bases. V lost 4 bases to trimming and J lost 0 bases; unmatched junction nucleotides: 9. The length of the CDR3 is 17 residues. Germline CDR1 MNHNS, CDR2 SASEGT. The DNA for the CDR3 is TGTGCCAGCAGTGGAACAGGGGGCTCCCTCATGAACACTGAAGCTTTCTTT. It specifies CASSGTGGSLMNTEAFF.

This clone was detected only once. The chain is built from TRBV6-6 and TRBJ2-2; 7 bases agree with TRBD1. This CDR3 has 14 residues. V was pared by 0 bases and J by 6 bases, with 1 base of the junction left unmatched. Per the germline V gene, CDR1 is MNHNY and CDR2 is SVGAGI (reference sequence). The CDR3, as DNA: TGTGCCAGCAGTTACTCCCAGGGGGCCGGGGAGCTGTTTTTT. Amino acid sequence: CASSYSQGAGELFF.

The gene calls are TRBV5-1 and TRBJ1-3, with D perhaps TRBD1 (6 bases). Germline CDR1 reads SGHRS; CDR2 reads YFSETQ. This CDR3 is built from 15 residues. V lost 4 bases to trimming and J lost 3 bases, with 14 bases between them. This CDR3 is CASSGGASGGNTIYF. The DNA for the CDR3 is TGCGCCAGCAGCGGGGGGGCATCGGGTGGAAACACCATATATTTT.

The rearrangement uses TRBV5-1 and TRBJ1-2, with TRBD1 identical over 7 bases. Germline assignment: CDR1 SGHRS and CDR2 YFSETQ. The CDR3 runs to 14 residues. The V gene end was trimmed by 0 bases and the J gene end by 4 bases; junction bases not matched to a gene: 3. CDR3 in DNA: TGCGCCAGCAGCTTGGAGACAGGGAGCTATGGCTACACCTTC. This gives the protein CASSLETGSYGYTF.

The chain recombines TRBV5-1 with TRBJ2-7, with D unclear. V lost 5 bases to trimming and J lost 0 bases, with 9 bases between them. This CDR3 contains 13 residues. Germline lookup yields CDR1 SGHRS and CDR2 YFSETQ. The DNA for the CDR3 is TGCGCCAGCAGTACGGTTGGCTCCTACGAGCAGTACTTC. Translating gives CASSTVGSYEQYF.

The rearrangement links TRBV15 to TRBJ1-2; 7 bases align to TRBD1. The V and J ends lost 0 bases and 4 bases, in that order; junction bases with no gene match: 11. The germline gives CDR1 LNHNV, CDR2 YYDKDF (reference sequence). CDR3 length equals 17 residues. CDR3 loop: CATSREKGTAPSYGYTF. The CDR3 nucleotides read TGTGCCACCAGCAGAGAGAAAGGGACAGCCCCCAGCTATGGCTACACCTTC.

The chain recombines TRBV6-5 with TRBJ2-7, with 9 nucleotides matching TRBD2. This CDR3 has 14 amino acids. V was clipped by 6 bases and J by 1 base; unmatched bases: 4. The V gene's germline CDR1 is MNHEY and CDR2 SVGAGI. The CDR3 here is CASRASGESYEQYF. In nucleotides, the CDR3 is TGTGCCAGCAGAGCTAGCGGGGAGTCCTACGAGCAGTACTTC.

The chain couples TRBV7-9 to TRBJ1-2; 10 positions agree with TRBD1. V dropped 5 bases and J dropped 4; count of bases not matched to a gene: 7. The CDR3 length is 15 residues. From germline, CDR1 is SEHNR and CDR2 FQNEAQ (reference sequence). The CDR3 sequence is CASSGPGTGAYGYTF. The CDR3 DNA reads TGTGCCAGCAGCGGACCCGGGACAGGGGCCTATGGCTACACCTTC.

The chain links TRBV11-2 to TRBJ1-6; tentative D call: TRBD1 (5 bases). CDR3 length: 17 residues. CDR1 and CDR2 (germline): SGHAT, FQNNGV. V shed 6 bases and J shed 1 base, with 16 bases lying between them. The CDR3 bases are TGTGCCAGCAGGCGGGCGGGGCTAAGTTCCTATAATTCACCCCTCCACTTT. This translates into CASRRAGLSSYNSPLHF.

This clone has ten or more counts. This chain links TRBV10-1 with TRBJ2-7; the D is unclear. The germline V gene has CDR1 WNHNN and CDR2 SYGVQD (reference sequence). CDR3 length equals 14 residues. Trimming removed 5 bases at V and 3 bases at J, with 14 bases between. The CDR3 loop is CASSNTEPYYEQYF. The CDR3 DNA sequence: TGCGCCAGCAGTAACACAGAACCCTACTACGAGCAGTACTTC.

Regarding this clone: Other DNA sequences from this sample encode an identical CDR3 as well. This rearrangement joins TRBV29-1 to TRBJ2-5, with D possibly being TRBD1 (5 bases). The germline V and J ends were trimmed by 7 bases and 2 bases, with 11 bases remaining between them. There are 12 residues in the CDR3. Germline CDR1 is SQVTM and CDR2 is ANQGSEA. The chain's CDR3 is CSGRTGQETQYF. CDR3 in DNA: TGCAGCGGACGAACAGGACAAGAGACCCAGTACTTC.